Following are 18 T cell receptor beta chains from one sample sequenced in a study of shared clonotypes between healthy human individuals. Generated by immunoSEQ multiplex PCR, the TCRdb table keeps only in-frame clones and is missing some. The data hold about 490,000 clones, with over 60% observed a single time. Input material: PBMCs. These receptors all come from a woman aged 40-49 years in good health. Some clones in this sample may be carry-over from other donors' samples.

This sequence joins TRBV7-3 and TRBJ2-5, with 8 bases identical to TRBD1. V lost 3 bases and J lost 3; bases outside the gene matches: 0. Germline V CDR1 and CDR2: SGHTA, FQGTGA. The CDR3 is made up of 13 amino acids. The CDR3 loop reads CASSLTGEETQYF. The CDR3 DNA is TGTGCCAGCAGCTTGACAGGGGAAGAGACCCAGTACTTC.

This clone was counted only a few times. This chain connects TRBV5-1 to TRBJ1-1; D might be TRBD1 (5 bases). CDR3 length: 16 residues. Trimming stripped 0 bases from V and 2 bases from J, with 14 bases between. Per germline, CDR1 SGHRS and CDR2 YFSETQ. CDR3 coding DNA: TGCGCCAGCAGCTTGGCGGGACTTCTTCATAACACTGAAGCTTTCTTT. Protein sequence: CASSLAGLLHNTEAFF. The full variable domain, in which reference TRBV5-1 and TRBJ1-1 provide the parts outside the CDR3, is KAGVTQTPRYLIKTRGQQVTLSCSPISGHRSVSWYQQTPGQGLQFLFEYFSETQRNKGNFPGRFSGRQFSNSRSEMNVSTLELGDSALYLCASSLAGLLHNTEAFFGQGTRLTVV.

The DNA for the CDR3 is TGTGCCAGCAGCTTGGACAGGCGAGCGAACACCGGGGAGCTGTTTTTT. Protein product: CASSLDRRANTGELFF. The genes are TRBV5-4 and TRBJ2-2, with D tentatively TRBD1 (5 bases). Trimming removed 0 bases from V and 0 bases from J, with 9 bases in between. Germline V gives CDR1 SGHNT, CDR2 YYREEE (reference sequence). This CDR3 is built from 16 residues.

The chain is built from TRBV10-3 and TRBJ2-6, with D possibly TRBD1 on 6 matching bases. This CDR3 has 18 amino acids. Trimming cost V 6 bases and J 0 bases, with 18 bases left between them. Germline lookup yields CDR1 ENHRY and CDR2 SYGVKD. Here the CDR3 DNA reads TGTGCCATCAGGGGGGCGCTTCGGTTAAGCTCTGGGGCCAACGTCCTGACTTTC. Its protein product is CAIRGALRLSSGANVLTF.

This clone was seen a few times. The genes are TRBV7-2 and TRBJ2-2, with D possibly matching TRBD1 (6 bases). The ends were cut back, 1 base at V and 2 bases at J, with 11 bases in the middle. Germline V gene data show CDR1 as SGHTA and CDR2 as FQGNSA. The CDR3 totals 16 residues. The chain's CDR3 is CASSLGGRGNTGELFF. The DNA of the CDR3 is TGTGCCAGCAGCTTAGGGGGCAGGGGAAACACCGGGGAGCTGTTTTTT. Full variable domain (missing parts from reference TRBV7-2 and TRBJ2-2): GAGVSQSPSNKVTEKGKDVELRCDPISGHTALYWYRQSLGQGLEFLIYFQGNSAPDKSGLPSDRFSAERTGGSVSTLTIQRTQQEDSAVYLCASSLGGRGNTGELFFGEGSRLTVL.

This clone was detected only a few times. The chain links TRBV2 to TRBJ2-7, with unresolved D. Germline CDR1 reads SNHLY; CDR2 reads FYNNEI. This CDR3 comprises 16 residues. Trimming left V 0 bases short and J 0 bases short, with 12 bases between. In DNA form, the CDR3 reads TGTGCCAGCAGTGAAGCTAGGCGCGTTACCTCCTACGAGCAGTACTTC. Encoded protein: CASSEARRVTSYEQYF.

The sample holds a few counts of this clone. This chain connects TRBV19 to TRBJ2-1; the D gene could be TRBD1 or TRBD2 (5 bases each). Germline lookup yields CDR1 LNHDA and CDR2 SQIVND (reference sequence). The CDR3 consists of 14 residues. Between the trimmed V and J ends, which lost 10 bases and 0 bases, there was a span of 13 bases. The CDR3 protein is CATRGKRSYNEQFF. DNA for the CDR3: TGTGCCACACGGGGCAAGCGCTCCTACAATGAGCAGTTCTTC.

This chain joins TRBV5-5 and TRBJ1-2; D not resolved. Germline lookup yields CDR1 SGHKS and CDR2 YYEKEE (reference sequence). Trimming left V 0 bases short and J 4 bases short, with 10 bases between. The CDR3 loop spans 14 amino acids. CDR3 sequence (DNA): TGTGCCAGCAGCTTGGGCCCTGAGAGCTATGGCTACACCTTC. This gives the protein CASSLGPESYGYTF.

The DNA of the CDR3 is TGTGCCAGCAGTTTATTCAGAGGGGGGAACACTGAAGCTTTCTTT. As protein: CASSLFRGGNTEAFF. V and J are TRBV27 and TRBJ1-1, with a weak D call TRBD1 (6 bases). Germline assignment: CDR1 MNHEY and CDR2 SMNVEV (reference sequence). Trimming shortened V by 1 base and J by 1 base, and 10 bases separated the two germline ends. The CDR3 totals 15 residues.

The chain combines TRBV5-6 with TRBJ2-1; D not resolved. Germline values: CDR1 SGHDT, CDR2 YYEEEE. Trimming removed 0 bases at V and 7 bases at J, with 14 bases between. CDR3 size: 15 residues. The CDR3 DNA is TGTGCCAGCAGCTTGGCGCCTAGGTCTGGGAATGAGCAGTTCTTC. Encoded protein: CASSLAPRSGNEQFF.

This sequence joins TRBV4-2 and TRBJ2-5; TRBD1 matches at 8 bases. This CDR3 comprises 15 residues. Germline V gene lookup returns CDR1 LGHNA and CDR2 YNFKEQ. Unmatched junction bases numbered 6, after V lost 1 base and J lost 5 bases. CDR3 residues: CASSQAGGRIETQYF. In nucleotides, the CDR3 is TGTGCCAGCAGCCAAGCAGGGGGCAGAATCGAGACCCAGTACTTC.

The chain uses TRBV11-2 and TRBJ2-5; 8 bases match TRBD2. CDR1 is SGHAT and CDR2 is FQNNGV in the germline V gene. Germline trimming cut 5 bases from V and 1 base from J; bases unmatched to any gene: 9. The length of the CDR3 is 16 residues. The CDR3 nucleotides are TGTGCCAGCAGCCCCGGGATTAGCGGGACCCAAGAGACCCAGTACTTC. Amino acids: CASSPGISGTQETQYF.

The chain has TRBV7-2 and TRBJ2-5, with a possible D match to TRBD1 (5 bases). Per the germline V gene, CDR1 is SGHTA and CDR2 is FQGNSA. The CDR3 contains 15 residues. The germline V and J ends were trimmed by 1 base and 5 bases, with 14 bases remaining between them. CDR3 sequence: CASSLVTGPTETQYF. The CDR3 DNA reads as TGTGCCAGCAGCTTAGTAACAGGCCCTACGGAGACCCAGTACTTC.

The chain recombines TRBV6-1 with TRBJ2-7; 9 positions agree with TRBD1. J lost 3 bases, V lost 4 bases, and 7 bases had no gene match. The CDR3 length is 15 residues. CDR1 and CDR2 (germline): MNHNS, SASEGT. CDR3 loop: CASSGGQGTHYEQYF. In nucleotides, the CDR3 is TGTGCCAGCAGTGGGGGACAGGGAACTCACTACGAGCAGTACTTC.

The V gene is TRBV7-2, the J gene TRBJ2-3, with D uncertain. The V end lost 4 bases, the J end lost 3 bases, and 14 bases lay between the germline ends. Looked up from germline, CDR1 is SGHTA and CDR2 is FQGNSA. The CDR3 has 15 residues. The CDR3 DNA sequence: TGTGCCAGCAGCTATTCTAGACCAGCGACAGATACGCAGTATTTT. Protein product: CASSYSRPATDTQYF.

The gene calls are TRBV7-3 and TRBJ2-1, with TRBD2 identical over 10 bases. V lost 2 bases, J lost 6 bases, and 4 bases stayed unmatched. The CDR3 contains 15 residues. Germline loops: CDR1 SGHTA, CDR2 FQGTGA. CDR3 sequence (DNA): TGTGCCAGCAGCTTAGGAGCGGGAGGGTTCAATGAGCAGTTCTTC. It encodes CASSLGAGGFNEQFF.

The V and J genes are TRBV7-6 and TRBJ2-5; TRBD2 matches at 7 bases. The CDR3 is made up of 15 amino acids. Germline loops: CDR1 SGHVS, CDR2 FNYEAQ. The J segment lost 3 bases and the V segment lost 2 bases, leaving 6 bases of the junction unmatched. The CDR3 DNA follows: TGTGCCAGCAGCTTACGGCCTAGCGGTAAAGAGACCCAGTACTTC. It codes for CASSLRPSGKETQYF.

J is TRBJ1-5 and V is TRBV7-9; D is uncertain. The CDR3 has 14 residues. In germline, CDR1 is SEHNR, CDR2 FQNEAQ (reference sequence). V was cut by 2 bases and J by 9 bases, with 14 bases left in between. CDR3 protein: CASSLSSRAGPQHF. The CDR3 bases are TGTGCCAGCAGCTTATCATCCCGCGCTGGGCCCCAGCATTTT. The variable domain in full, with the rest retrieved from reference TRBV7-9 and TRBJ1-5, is DTGVSQNPRHKITKRGQNVTFRCDPISEHNRLYWYRQTLGQGPEFLTYFQNEAQLEKSRLLSDRFSAERPKGSFSTLEIQRTEQGDSAMYLCASSLSSRAGPQHFGDGTRLSIL.